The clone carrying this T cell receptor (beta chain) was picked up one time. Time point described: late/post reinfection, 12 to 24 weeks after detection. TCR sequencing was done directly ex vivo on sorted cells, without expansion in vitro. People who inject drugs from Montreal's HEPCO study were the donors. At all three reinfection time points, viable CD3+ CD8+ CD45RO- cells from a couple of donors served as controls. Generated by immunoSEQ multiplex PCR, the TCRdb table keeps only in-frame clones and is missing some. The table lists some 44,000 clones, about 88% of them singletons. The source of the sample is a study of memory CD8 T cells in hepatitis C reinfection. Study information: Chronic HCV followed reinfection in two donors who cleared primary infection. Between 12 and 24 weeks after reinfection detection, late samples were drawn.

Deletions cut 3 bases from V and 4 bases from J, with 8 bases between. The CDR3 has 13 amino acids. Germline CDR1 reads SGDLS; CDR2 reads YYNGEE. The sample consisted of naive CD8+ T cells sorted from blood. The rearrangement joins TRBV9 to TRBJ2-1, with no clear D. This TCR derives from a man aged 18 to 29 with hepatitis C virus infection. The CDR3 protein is CASSDANYNEQFF. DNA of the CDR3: TGTGCCAGCAGCGACGCTAATTACAATGAGCAGTTCTTC.